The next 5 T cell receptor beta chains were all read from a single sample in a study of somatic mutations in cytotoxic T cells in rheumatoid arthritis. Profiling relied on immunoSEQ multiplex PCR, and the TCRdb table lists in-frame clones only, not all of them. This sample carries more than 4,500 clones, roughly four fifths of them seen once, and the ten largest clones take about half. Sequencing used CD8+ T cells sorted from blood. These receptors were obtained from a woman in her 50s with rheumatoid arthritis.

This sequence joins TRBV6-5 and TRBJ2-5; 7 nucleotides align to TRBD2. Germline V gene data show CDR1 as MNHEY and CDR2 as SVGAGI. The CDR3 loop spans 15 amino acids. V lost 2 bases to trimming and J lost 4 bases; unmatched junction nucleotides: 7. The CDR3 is CASSYGAGTTETQYF. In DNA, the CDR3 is TGTGCCAGCAGTTACGGGGCGGGGACTACAGAGACCCAGTACTTC.

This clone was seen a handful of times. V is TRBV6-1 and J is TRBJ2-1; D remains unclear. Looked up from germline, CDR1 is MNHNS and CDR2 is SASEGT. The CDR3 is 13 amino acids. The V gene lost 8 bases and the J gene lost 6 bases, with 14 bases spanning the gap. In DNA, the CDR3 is TGTGCCAGCGGTTTAGTCGCTCTCAATGAGCAGTTCTTC. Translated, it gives CASGLVALNEQFF.

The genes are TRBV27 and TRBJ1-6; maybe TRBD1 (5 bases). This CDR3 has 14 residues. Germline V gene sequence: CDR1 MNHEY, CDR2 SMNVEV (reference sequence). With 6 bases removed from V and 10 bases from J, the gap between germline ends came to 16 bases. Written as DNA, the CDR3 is TGTGCCAGCAGGGAACCGGGAGAGGGGTCACCCCTCCACTTT. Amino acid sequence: CASREPGEGSPLHF.

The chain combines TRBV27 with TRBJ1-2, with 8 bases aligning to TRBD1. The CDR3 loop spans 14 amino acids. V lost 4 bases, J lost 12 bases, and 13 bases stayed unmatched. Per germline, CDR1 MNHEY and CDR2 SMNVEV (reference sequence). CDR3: CASSSLSQTGENTF. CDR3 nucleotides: TGTGCCAGCAGTTCGCTATCCCAGACAGGGGAGAACACCTTC.

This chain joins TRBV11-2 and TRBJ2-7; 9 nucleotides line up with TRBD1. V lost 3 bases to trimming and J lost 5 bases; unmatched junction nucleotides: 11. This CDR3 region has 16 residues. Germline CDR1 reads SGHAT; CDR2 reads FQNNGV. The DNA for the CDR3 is TGTGCCAGCAGCTTCGGCGAACAGGGGGCCTGGGACGAGCAGTACTTC. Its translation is CASSFGEQGAWDEQYF.